One and the same sample provided the 8 T cell receptor beta chains below, sequenced in a study of cytomegalovirus exposure and HLA in healthy donors. The PCR made use of 60 Vbeta and 13 Jbeta primers. Sequencing used immunoSEQ multiplex PCR; TCRdb keeps in-frame clones, though not all of them. The sample has about 130,000 clones; approximately 81% are singletons. The specimen was PBMCs. These receptor sequences come from a male donor in good health and CMV-seronegative.

CDR3 DNA sequence: TGTGCCAGCAGCTTAGCATTTAGAGACAGGGTCTACGAGCAGTACTTC. This gives the protein CASSLAFRDRVYEQYF. V and J are TRBV7-2 and TRBJ2-5; the match to TRBD1 covers 7 bases. The J call is in doubt because the DNA end fits TRBJ2-7 better. The germline gives CDR1 SGHTA, CDR2 FQGNSA. CDR3 size: 16 residues.

The gene calls are TRBV28 and TRBJ1-5, with D possibly TRBD1 on 5 matching bases. V gave up 11 bases and J gave up 5 bases, with 19 bases separating them. CDR3 length equals 14 residues. CDR1 and CDR2 from the germline V gene are MDHEN and SYDVKM. CDR3 nucleotides: TGTGCCTCCCAAGCGGGGGGTGGGTATCAGCCCCAGCATTTT. Protein product: CASQAGGGYQPQHF.

Concerning this clone itself: The identical CDR3 is also encoded by other nucleotide sequences in the sample. The V and J genes are TRBV9 and TRBJ2-7; 8 nucleotides line up with TRBD1. CDR1 is SGDLS and CDR2 is YYNGEE in the germline V gene. J lost 3 bases, V lost 0 bases, and 5 bases had no gene match. This CDR3 contains 15 residues. CDR3 sequence reads: CASSVGQGPSYEQYF. CDR3 sequence (DNA): TGTGCCAGCAGCGTAGGACAGGGGCCAAGCTACGAGCAGTACTTC.

This sequence joins TRBV29-1 and TRBJ2-5, with TRBD2 matching 14 bases. Unmatched junction bases numbered 10, after V lost 6 bases and J lost 7 bases. Looked up from germline, CDR1 is SQVTM and CDR2 is ANQGSEA. The CDR3 loop spans 15 amino acids. The CDR3 protein is CSVQGGLAGGGTQYF. The CDR3 nucleotides read TGCAGCGTCCAAGGAGGACTAGCGGGGGGTGGGACCCAGTACTTC.

This chain joins TRBV6-1 and TRBJ2-7, with D possibly being TRBD1 (5 bases). Deletions cut 2 bases from V and 2 bases from J, with 16 bases between. This CDR3 comprises 16 residues. CDR1 is MNHNS, CDR2 SASEGT, per germline. CDR3 in amino acids: CASSEYGSGLAYEQYF. In nucleotides, the CDR3 is TGTGCCAGCAGTGAATACGGGTCAGGGTTGGCCTACGAGCAGTACTTC.

In DNA form, the CDR3 reads TGCGCCAGCAGCCAAGGGGGGGTGGAGACCCAGTACTTC. Translation: CASSQGGVETQYF. V gene TRBV4-1 combines with J gene TRBJ2-5, with D possibly being TRBD2 (6 bases). Trimming shortened V by 1 base and J by 5 bases, and 8 bases separated the two germline ends. The CDR3 loop spans 13 amino acids. CDR1 and CDR2 (germline): MGHRA, YSYEKL.

V gene TRBV28 combines with J gene TRBJ2-7; weak D call: TRBD2 (5 bases). The V gene lost 4 bases and the J gene lost 0 bases, with 10 bases spanning the gap. This CDR3 is built from 14 residues. Germline V lookup: CDR1 MDHEN, CDR2 SYDVKM. CDR3 DNA: TGTGCCAGCAGTTCAGGACTGAGCTCCTACGAGCAGTACTTC. Its translation: CASSSGLSSYEQYF.

This clone has just one count. The rearrangement links TRBV7-9 to TRBJ1-1, with D uncertain. CDR1 SEHNR and CDR2 FQNEAQ come from the germline V gene (reference sequence). The CDR3 has 17 residues. V was clipped by 4 bases and J by 1 base, with 19 bases between them. As DNA, the CDR3 is TGTGCCAGCAGCTCCCCGGCGGGGTTGGGGAAGAACACTGAAGCTTTCTTT. Residues: CASSSPAGLGKNTEAFF.